This passage covers 10 T cell receptor beta chains from one sample sequenced in a study of tumor-infiltrating lymphocytes in primary liver carcinoma. Blood RNA originated from unsorted whole blood, with germline DNA additionally extracted. Reverse transcription of 500 ng total RNA with a constant-region primer produced TCR beta cDNA. Nested multiplex PCR, run for three rounds with slightly modified ARM-PCR, yielded TCR beta libraries. TRBV1-TRBV30 forward primers and a C-beta reverse primer were used in the first two PCR rounds, which each ran for approximately 9 cycles. Each CDR3 protein gets one entry after TCRdb re-called the multiplex PCR reads with MiXCR. The data contain about 300,000 distinct CDR3 sequences, less than 75% of them singletons. Sequenced sample: peripheral blood. The receptors shown here come from a middle-aged man with primary liver carcinoma and hepatitis B virus infection.

CDR3 residues: CASSRGQGARGEQYF. CDR3 nucleotide sequence: TGTGCCAGCAGCCGGGGACAGGGGGCCAGGGGCGAGCAGTACTTC. The chain couples TRBV11-3 to TRBJ2-7, with 12 nucleotides matching TRBD1. CDR3 length: 15 residues. V shed 5 bases and J 6 bases; nucleotides not matched to a gene: 8. Germline V CDR1 and CDR2: SGHNT, YENEEA.

The V call is TRBV6-2 or TRBV6-3, the J call TRBJ1-2, with a possible D match to TRBD1 (5 bases). The V gene lost 6 bases and the J gene lost 8 bases, with 22 bases spanning the gap. This CDR3 comprises 15 residues. Per the germline V gene, CDR1 is MNHEY and CDR2 is SVGEGT. The CDR3 coding sequence is TGTGCCAGCAGCGACGGAGGGGTGAATCTCTACGGCTACACCTTC. Its protein product is CASSDGGVNLYGYTF.

Concerning this clonotype: It may be a read error: a sequence one base away is much more abundant. The J gene is TRBJ1-4, the V gene TRBV12-3 or TRBV12-4; 7 nucleotides align to TRBD1. The CDR3 contains 14 residues. DNA for the CDR3: TGTGTCAGCAGTTCCGGACAGGTTAATGAAAAACTGTTTTTT. Translating it yields CVSSSGQVNEKLFF.

This clonotype was seen just once. A read error is likely, as this CDR3 ends without the conserved phenylalanine or tryptophan. The rearrangement links TRBV6-2 or TRBV6-3 to TRBJ2-2; D not resolved. Germline assignment: CDR1 MNHEY and CDR2 SVGEGT. V shed 2 bases and J shed 7 bases, with 8 bases lying between them. This CDR3 contains 13 residues. This chain's CDR3 is CASSYNGIGELFS. CDR3 DNA: TGTGCCAGCAGTTACAATGGGATCGGGGAGCTGTTTTCT.

A remark on this clonotype: A much larger clone is a single base away; this may be a read error. V and J are TRBV29-1 and TRBJ2-7; TRBD2 is a possible D gene (5 bases). Per germline, CDR1 SQVTM and CDR2 ANQGSEA. The CDR3 totals 11 residues. V was shortened by 4 bases and J by 3 bases, with 7 bases between the two germline ends. CDR3 DNA: TGCAGCGTTGTTAGCGTCTACGAGCAGTACTTC. Its protein product is CSVVSVYEQYF.

Turning to this clonotype: The conserved closing phenylalanine or tryptophan is absent in this CDR3, likely reflecting a read error. The J gene is TRBJ2-3, the V gene TRBV4-2; 9 bases align to TRBD2. Per the germline V gene, CDR1 is LGHNA and CDR2 is YNFKEQ. The CDR3 length is 18 residues. V shed 3 bases, J shed 2 bases, and the junction held 12 bases outside the gene matches. Written as DNA, the CDR3 is TGTGCCAGCAGCCAGGAAGGGGCGGGAGGGCCCCCCACAGATACGCAGTATTCT. Residues: CASSQEGAGGPPTDTQYS.

The chain links TRBV28 to TRBJ2-7; D might be TRBD1 (5 bases). The germline gives CDR1 MDHEN, CDR2 SYDVKM. The CDR3 has 14 amino acids. The germline V and J ends were trimmed by 6 bases and 1 base, with 13 bases remaining between them. CDR3 sequence (DNA): TGTGCCAGCAGGCAGGGTGCACCGTCCTACGAGCAGTACTTC. This translates into CASRQGAPSYEQYF.

This clonotype appeared many times. This chain links TRBV12-3 or TRBV12-4 with TRBJ1-5; 11 bases map to TRBD1. The V segment lost 7 bases and the J segment 6 bases; nucleotides outside the gene matches: 5. This CDR3 has 14 residues. CDR3 region: CASTGTGGGQPQHF. The CDR3 coding sequence is TGTGCCAGCACCGGGACAGGGGGGGGTCAGCCCCAGCATTTT.

As for this clonotype: This sequence may be a read error, since a much larger clone differs from it by one base. The J gene is TRBJ2-5, the V gene TRBV4-2; D is perhaps TRBD2 (6 bases). The CDR3 loop spans 17 amino acids. Trimming shortened V by 0 bases and J by 2 bases, and 16 bases separated the two germline ends. Germline CDR1 is LGHNA and CDR2 is YNFKEQ. The CDR3 region has the DNA TGTGCCAGCAGCCAAGATTTTGGCGGGGCCGGACAAGAGACCCAGTACTTC. Residues: CASSQDFGGAGQETQYF.

The gene calls are TRBV5-1 and TRBJ2-5; 10 nucleotides align to TRBD2. Germline V gene sequence: CDR1 SGHRS, CDR2 YFSETQ. CDR3 size: 15 residues. V lost 6 bases to trimming and J lost 3 bases; unmatched junction nucleotides: 8. The CDR3 coding sequence is TGCGCCAGCACTCTATTTCTAGCGGGAGAAGAGACCCAGTACTTC. This encodes CASTLFLAGEETQYF. Filled out from reference TRBV5-1 and TRBJ2-5, the complete variable domain reads KAGVTQTPRYLIKTRGQQVTLSCSPISGHRSVSWYQQTPGQGLQFLFEYFSETQRNKGNFPGRFSGRQFSNSRSEMNVSTLELGDSALYLCASTLFLAGEETQYFGPGTRLLVL.